This T cell receptor beta chain was found in a study of blood T cell repertoires in COVID-19. Background on the study: PBMCs, B-cell-depleted T cells, or T cells were the source of the cDNA or gDNA that made up the material.

As handled by the study authors: Scientists estimated how many nucleated cells there were by amplifying reference gene primers. The assay was immunoSEQ multiplex PCR, and TCRdb's table has in-frame clones only and misses some. The V and J calls and the clone size are those of that table, but D and trimming were determined from the DNA. Of 250,000 or so clones listed, around 90% are singletons. This CDR3 region has 15 residues. V gave up 2 bases and J gave up 2 bases, with 9 bases separating them. Germline V gene data show CDR1 as LGHDT and CDR2 as YNNKEL (reference sequence). Sequencing input: peripheral blood. The sequence derives from a woman under 40 with acute or convalescent COVID-19. This chain links TRBV3-1 (or the pseudogene TRBV3-2) with TRBJ2-2; D is undetermined. This chain's CDR3 is CASSQSPKNTGELFF. The CDR3 DNA is TGTGCCAGCAGCCAAAGCCCCAAAAACACCGGGGAGCTGTTTTTT.